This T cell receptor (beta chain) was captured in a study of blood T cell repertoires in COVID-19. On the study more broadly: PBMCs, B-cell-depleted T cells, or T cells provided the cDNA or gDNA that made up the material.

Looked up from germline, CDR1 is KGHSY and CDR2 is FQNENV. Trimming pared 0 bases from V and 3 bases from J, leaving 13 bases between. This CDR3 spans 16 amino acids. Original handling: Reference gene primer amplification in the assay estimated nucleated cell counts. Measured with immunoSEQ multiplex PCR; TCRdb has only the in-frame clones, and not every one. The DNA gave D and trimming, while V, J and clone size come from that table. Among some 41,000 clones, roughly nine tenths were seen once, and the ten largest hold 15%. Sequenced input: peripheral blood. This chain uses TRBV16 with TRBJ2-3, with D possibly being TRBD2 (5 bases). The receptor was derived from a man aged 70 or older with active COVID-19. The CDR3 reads CASSQSPSIGTDTQYF. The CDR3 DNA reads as TGTGCCAGCAGCCAATCTCCTAGCATAGGTACAGATACGCAGTATTTT.